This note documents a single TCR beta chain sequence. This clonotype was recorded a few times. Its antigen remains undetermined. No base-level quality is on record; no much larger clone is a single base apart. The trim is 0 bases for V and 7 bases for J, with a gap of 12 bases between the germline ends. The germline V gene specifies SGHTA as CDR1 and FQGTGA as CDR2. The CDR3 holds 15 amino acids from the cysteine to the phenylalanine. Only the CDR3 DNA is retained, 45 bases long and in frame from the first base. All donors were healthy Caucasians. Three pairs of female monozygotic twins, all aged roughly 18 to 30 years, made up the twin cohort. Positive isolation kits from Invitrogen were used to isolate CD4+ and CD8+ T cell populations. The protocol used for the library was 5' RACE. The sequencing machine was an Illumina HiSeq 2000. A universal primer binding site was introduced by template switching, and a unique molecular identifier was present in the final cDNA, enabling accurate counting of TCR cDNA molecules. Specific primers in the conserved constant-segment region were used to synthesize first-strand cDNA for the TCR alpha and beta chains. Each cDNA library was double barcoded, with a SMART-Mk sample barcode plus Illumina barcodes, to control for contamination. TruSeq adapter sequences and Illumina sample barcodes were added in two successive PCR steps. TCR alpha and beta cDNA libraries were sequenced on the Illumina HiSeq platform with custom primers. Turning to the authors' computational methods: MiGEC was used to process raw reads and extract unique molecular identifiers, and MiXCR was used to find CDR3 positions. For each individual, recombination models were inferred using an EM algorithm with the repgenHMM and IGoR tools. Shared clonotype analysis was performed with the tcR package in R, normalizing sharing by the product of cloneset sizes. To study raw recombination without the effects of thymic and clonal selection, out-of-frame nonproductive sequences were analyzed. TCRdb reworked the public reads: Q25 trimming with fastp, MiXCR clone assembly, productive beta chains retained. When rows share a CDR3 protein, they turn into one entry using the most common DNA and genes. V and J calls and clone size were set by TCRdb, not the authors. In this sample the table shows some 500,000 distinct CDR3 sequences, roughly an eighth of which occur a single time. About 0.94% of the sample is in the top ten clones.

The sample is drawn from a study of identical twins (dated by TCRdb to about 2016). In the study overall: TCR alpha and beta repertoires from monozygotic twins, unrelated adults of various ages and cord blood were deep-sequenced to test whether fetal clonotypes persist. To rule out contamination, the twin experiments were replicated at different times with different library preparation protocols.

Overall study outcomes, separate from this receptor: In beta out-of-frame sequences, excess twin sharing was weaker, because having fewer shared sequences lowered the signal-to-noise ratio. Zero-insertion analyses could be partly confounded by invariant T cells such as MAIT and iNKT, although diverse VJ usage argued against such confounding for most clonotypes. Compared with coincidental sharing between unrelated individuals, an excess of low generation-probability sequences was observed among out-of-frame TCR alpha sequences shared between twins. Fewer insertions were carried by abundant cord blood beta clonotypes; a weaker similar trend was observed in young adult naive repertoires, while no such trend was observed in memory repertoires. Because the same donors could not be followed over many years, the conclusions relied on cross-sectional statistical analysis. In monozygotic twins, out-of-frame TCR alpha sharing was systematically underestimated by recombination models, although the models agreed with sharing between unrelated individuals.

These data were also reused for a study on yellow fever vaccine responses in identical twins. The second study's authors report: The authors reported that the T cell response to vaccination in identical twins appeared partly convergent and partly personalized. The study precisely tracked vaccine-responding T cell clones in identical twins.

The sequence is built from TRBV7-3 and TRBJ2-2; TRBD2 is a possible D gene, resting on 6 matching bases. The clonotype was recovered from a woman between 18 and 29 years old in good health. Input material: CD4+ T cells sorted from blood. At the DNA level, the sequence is TGTGCCAGCAGCTTAACGGGAGGTCTAAACGGGGAGCTGTTTTTT. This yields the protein CASSLTGGLNGELFF.